The rows below give T cell receptor beta chains drawn from one sample of a study of OX40 agonist ivuxolimab in advanced cancers. Generated by immunoSEQ multiplex PCR, the TCRdb table keeps only in-frame clones and is missing some. The table shows approximately 45,000 clones, with around 94% occurring only once. Sample: CD4+ or CD8+ T cells sorted from blood, taken in a trial of the OX40 agonist ivuxolimab. These TCRs come from an adult with an advanced solid tumor such as melanoma, head and neck, liver or kidney cancer. Both conserved end residues are part of each CDR3. The D gene is left open where the match is weak. Clone size appears in some rows only: once, few, many, or a class for an expanded clone.

size	V	D	J	CDR3	DNA
.	TRBV4-2	TRBD2	TRBJ2-7	CASSLSMDSSGSYEQYF	TGTGCCAGCAGCCTCTCTATGGACTCGAGCGGGAGTTACGAGCAGTACTTC
.	TRBV4-2	.	TRBJ2-1	CASSNRDSSIYNEQFF	TGTGCCAGCAGCAACCGGGACTCCTCTATATACAATGAGCAGTTCTTC
.	TRBV27	.	TRBJ2-3	CASSRGDTQYF	TGTGCCAGCAGTCGCGGGGATACGCAGTATTTT
once	TRBV28	.	TRBJ2-2	CASSPGAGELFF	TGTGCCAGCAGCCCAGGAGCCGGGGAGCTGTTTTTT
.	TRBV11-3	.	TRBJ1-1	CASSLAAVNTEAFF	TGTGCCAGCAGCTTAGCAGCGGTGAACACTGAAGCTTTCTTT
.	TRBV5-8	.	TRBJ1-5	CASSLGGQGQPQHF	TGTGCCAGCAGCTTGGGGGGGCAGGGTCAGCCCCAGCATTTT
.	TRBV4-2	TRBD2	TRBJ2-1	CASSQDLTGLAGVNEQFF	TGTGCCAGCAGCCAAGACCTAACGGGACTAGCGGGAGTTAATGAGCAGTTCTTC
medium-sized	TRBV19	.	TRBJ1-1	CASSITTNTEAFF	TGTGCCAGTAGTATTACAACGAACACTGAAGCTTTCTTT
.	TRBV4-1	.	TRBJ1-4	CASSQDRHRVDEKLFF	TGCGCCAGCAGCCAAGATAGGCACAGGGTTGATGAAAAACTGTTTTTT
.	TRBV9	TRBD2	TRBJ2-1	CASSSLIAGGPSNEQFF	TGTGCCAGCAGCTCACTCATAGCGGGAGGGCCTTCCAATGAGCAGTTCTTC
.	TRBV25-1	.	TRBJ2-7	CASSEGFATGNYEQYF	TGTGCCAGCAGTGAAGGGTTTGCGACGGGCAACTACGAGCAGTACTTC
.	TRBV5-1	.	TRBJ2-7	CASSLASSYEQYF	TGCGCCAGCAGCTTGGCCAGCTCCTACGAGCAGTACTTC
.	TRBV4-2	.	TRBJ1-5	CASSESPGLGQPQHF	TGTGCCAGCAGTGAATCGCCAGGCCTCGGTCAGCCCCAGCATTTT
.	TRBV7-9	TRBD1	TRBJ2-7	CASSLGGQLLYEQYF	TGTGCCAGCAGCTTAGGGGGACAGTTACTTTACGAGCAGTACTTC
.	TRBV30	.	TRBJ2-7	CAGFEGGSYEQYF	TGTGCCGGGTTCGAGGGGGGCTCCTACGAGCAGTACTTC
.	TRBV7-3	.	TRBJ2-1	CASSLNPNEQFF	TGTGCCAGCTCTCTAAACCCCAATGAGCAGTTCTTC
.	TRBV13	TRBD2	TRBJ2-3	CASSFPGTSGTDTQYF	TGTGCCAGCAGCTTCCCCGGGACTAGCGGCACAGATACGCAGTATTTT